A selection of T cell receptor beta chains follows, all from one sample in a study of blood T cells in healthy people across ages. TCRdb passed the 5' RACE reads through MiXCR, listing each CDR3 protein once. The table records fewer than 700,000 distinct CDR3 sequences, about 45% of them present only once. Input material: blood. The receptors stem from a man older than 75 in good health. Both conserved end residues are part of each CDR3. D genes are given only for firm matches. Size is omitted from some rows. Given values are once, few, many or a class for expanded clones.

D gene: .; clone size: .; J gene: TRBJ2-1; V gene: TRBV7-2; CDR3 protein: CASSSLSPPAGHPSEFF; CDR3 DNA: TGTGCCAGCAGCTCCCTATCCCCTCCGGCAGGCCACCCTTCTGAGTTCTTC
D gene: .; clone size: few; J gene: TRBJ2-3; V gene: TRBV7-2; CDR3 protein: CASSSLGLYTDTQYF; CDR3 DNA: TGTGCCAGCAGCTCGCTAGGGCTTTACACAGATACGCAGTATTTT
D gene: TRBD2; clone size: .; J gene: TRBJ2-7; V gene: TRBV7-9; CDR3 protein: CASRPSGRYPYEQYF; CDR3 DNA: TGTGCCAGCAGGCCTAGCGGGAGGTACCCCTACGAGCAGTACTTC
D gene: .; clone size: few; J gene: TRBJ2-1; V gene: TRBV20-1; CDR3 protein: CSARVQSMGNEQFF; CDR3 DNA: TGCAGTGCTAGAGTTCAGTCAATGGGCAATGAGCAGTTCTTC
D gene: .; clone size: .; J gene: TRBJ2-1; V gene: TRBV18; CDR3 protein: CASSPPVRVNEQFF; CDR3 DNA: TGTGCCAGCTCACCACCGGTCAGGGTTAATGAGCAGTTCTTC
D gene: .; clone size: few; J gene: TRBJ2-5; V gene: TRBV20-1; CDR3 protein: CSATRGASYQETQYF; CDR3 DNA: TGCAGTGCGACCCGGGGGGCCTCGTACCAAGAGACCCAGTACTTC
D gene: .; clone size: .; J gene: TRBJ1-5; V gene: TRBV13; CDR3 protein: CASSAGGRYQPQHF; CDR3 DNA: TGTGCCAGCAGCGCCGGAGGGAGATATCAGCCCCAGCATTTT
D gene: TRBD2; clone size: few; J gene: TRBJ2-1; V gene: TRBV20-1; CDR3 protein: CSASAGGLNEQFF; CDR3 DNA: TGCAGTGCTAGCGCGGGGGGGCTGAATGAGCAGTTCTTC
D gene: .; clone size: .; J gene: TRBJ1-2; V gene: TRBV20-1; CDR3 protein: CSASQGGRPRGVGYGYTF; CDR3 DNA: TGCAGTGCTAGCCAGGGTGGGCGGCCTAGGGGAGTTGGCTATGGCTACACCTTC
D gene: TRBD2; clone size: once; J gene: TRBJ2-7; V gene: TRBV7-2; CDR3 protein: CASSLVGGTNGYEQYF; CDR3 DNA: TGTGCCAGCAGCTTAGTTGGCGGGACTAACGGTTACGAGCAGTACTTC
D gene: .; clone size: few; J gene: TRBJ2-3; V gene: TRBV12-5; CDR3 protein: CASGPGLFSDTQYF; CDR3 DNA: TGTGCTAGTGGACCGGGACTCTTCTCAGATACGCAGTATTTT
D gene: TRBD2; clone size: many; J gene: TRBJ2-3; V gene: TRBV6-6; CDR3 protein: CASSYAGGADTQYF; CDR3 DNA: TGTGCCAGCAGTTACGCGGGGGGCGCAGATACGCAGTATTTT
D gene: .; clone size: .; J gene: TRBJ2-1; V gene: TRBV7-2; CDR3 protein: CASSLVFRRGGNEQFF; CDR3 DNA: TGTGCCAGCAGCTTAGTATTTAGGAGGGGGGGCAATGAGCAGTTCTTC
D gene: TRBD2; clone size: .; J gene: TRBJ2-5; V gene: TRBV7-8; CDR3 protein: CASSRVREREEETQYF; CDR3 DNA: TGTGCCAGCAGCCGCGTTCGTGAGCGGGAGGAAGAGACCCAGTACTTC
D gene: TRBD2; clone size: .; J gene: TRBJ2-5; V gene: TRBV20-1; CDR3 protein: CSGASGRRETQYF; CDR3 DNA: TGCAGTGGAGCAAGCGGGAGAAGGGAGACCCAGTACTTC
D gene: .; clone size: .; J gene: TRBJ1-1; V gene: TRBV4-2; CDR3 protein: CASSQDEGRRTEAFF; CDR3 DNA: TGTGCCAGCAGCCAAGATGAAGGGCGTCGCACTGAAGCTTTCTTT